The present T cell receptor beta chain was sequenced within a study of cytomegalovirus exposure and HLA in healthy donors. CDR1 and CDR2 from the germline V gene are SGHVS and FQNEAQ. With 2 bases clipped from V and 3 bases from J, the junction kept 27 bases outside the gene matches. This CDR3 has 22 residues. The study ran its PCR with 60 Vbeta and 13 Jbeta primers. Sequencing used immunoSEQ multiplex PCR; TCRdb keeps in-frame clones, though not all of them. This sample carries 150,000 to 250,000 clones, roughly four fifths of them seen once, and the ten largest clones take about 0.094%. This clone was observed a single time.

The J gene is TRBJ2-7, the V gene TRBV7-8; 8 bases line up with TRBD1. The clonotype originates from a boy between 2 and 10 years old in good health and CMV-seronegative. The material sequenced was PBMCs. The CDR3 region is CASSLRFVNLGQEGFHYYEQYF. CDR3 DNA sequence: TGTGCCAGCAGCTTACGTTTTGTAAATTTGGGACAGGAGGGGTTCCACTACTACGAGCAGTACTTC.